This TCR beta chain derives from a study of shared clonotypes between healthy human individuals. The assay was immunoSEQ multiplex PCR, and TCRdb's table has in-frame clones only and misses some. The profile shows some 500,000 clones, roughly 80% of them singletons. This CDR3 has 12 residues. Trimming took off 6 bases at V and 11 bases at J, with 16 bases between the two ends. CDR1 is SQVTM, CDR2 ANQGSEA, per germline. The V and J genes are TRBV29-1 and TRBJ1-4; D might be TRBD1 (5 bases). The sequence came from a woman in her thirties or forties in good health. Some clones in this sample may be carry-over from other donors' samples. Sequenced sample: PBMCs. CDR3: CSVWGVSGKLFF. The CDR3 DNA is TGCAGCGTCTGGGGGGTTTCAGGGAAACTGTTTTTT.